The entry that follows covers one TCR beta chain sequence. The specificity of this receptor is unknown. Qualities for individual bases were not recorded, and no much larger clone is one base off. At the junction V is shortened by 4 bases and J by 6 bases, with 19 bases in between. CDR1 and CDR2 (SQVTM, ANQGSEA) derive from the germline V gene. Counted from cysteine to phenylalanine, this CDR3 has 15 amino acids. Only the CDR3 part of the read is kept: 45 bases, read in frame from the first base. The trial excluded patients who had a history of autoimmune disease or who were on systemic immunosuppression. Peripheral blood for TCR sequencing was drawn from every dose cohort at baseline, at cycle 4 day 1 and at cycle 7 day 1. The samples were drawn from a first-in-human, open-label, multicenter phase I dose-escalation trial of ivuxolimab. Adults with locally advanced or metastatic head and neck squamous cell, hepatocellular, melanoma or renal cell carcinoma were enrolled in the trial. Before TCR sequencing, CD4+ and CD8+ T cells were separately sorted from peripheral blood.

This entry belongs to a study of OX40 agonist ivuxolimab in advanced cancers. In the study overall: Ivuxolimab was an agonistic, fully human IgG2 monoclonal antibody directed against OX40 (CD134), a costimulatory receptor. Intravenous ivuxolimab was administered to patients every 2 weeks at six dose levels: 0.01, 0.1, 0.3, 1.5, 3 and 10 mg/kg. Of the approximately 50 dose-escalation patients, hepatocellular carcinoma was present in roughly 19, melanoma in some 15, renal cell carcinoma in 9 and head and neck cancer in 9. The dose-escalation cohort was about 87% male with a mean age of approximately 60 years, ranging from roughly 23 to 90. Patients were allowed to have had prior anti-PD-1, anti-PD-L1 or anti-CTLA-4 therapy, and approximately 40% of the dose-escalation patients had been treated with checkpoint inhibitors. Three dose-escalation patients achieved partial responses, one with hepatocellular carcinoma and two with cutaneous melanoma. Peripheral TCRbeta sequencing was intended to test whether TCR sequence diversity was altered and clonal T-cell expansion was caused by ivuxolimab. The paper describes the monotherapy dose-escalation part (N ≈ 49 patients) of the phase I trial of ivuxolimab. Study-wide findings and limitations: Low levels of normalized T-cell clonal expansion were also seen in some patients who did not respond. Partial responders in the 0.1-3.0 mg/kg groups had among the lowest normalized peripheral clonal expansion, especially among CD8+ T cells. After ivuxolimab, more expanded clones were found on average in CD8+ T cells than in CD4+ T cells. The antigen specificity of the peripheral T cells that underwent clonal expansion was not determined. At doses from 0.1 to 3.0 mg/kg, clonal expansion was seen in both CD4+ and CD8+ blood T cells between baseline and week 6.

To sequence the TCRbeta CDR3 region, genomic DNA was isolated from the sorted cells. TCRbeta CDR3 regions were sequenced using the immunoSEQ Assay. In TCRdb, the immuneACCESS table is reduced to in-frame sequences with V and J assigned. These tables do not hold every clone; where another copy was compared, an unresolved V gene accounts for under half, and the others remain unexplained. The sample contains 70,000 to 95,000 clones, around 88% of them found a single time. The biggest ten clones account for approximately 2.8% of the sample. The TCR comes from an adult with an advanced solid tumor such as melanoma, head and neck, liver or kidney cancer. The rearranged chain carries TRBV29-1 and TRBJ2-1, with TRBD2 tentatively as D gene (5 bases match). The material sequenced was CD4+ or CD8+ T cells sorted from blood, taken in a trial of the OX40 agonist ivuxolimab. The nucleotide sequence is TGCAGCGTTGCGCGGGCTAGTTTATTTGGCAATGAGCAGTTCTTC. This sequence encodes CSVARASLFGNEQFF.